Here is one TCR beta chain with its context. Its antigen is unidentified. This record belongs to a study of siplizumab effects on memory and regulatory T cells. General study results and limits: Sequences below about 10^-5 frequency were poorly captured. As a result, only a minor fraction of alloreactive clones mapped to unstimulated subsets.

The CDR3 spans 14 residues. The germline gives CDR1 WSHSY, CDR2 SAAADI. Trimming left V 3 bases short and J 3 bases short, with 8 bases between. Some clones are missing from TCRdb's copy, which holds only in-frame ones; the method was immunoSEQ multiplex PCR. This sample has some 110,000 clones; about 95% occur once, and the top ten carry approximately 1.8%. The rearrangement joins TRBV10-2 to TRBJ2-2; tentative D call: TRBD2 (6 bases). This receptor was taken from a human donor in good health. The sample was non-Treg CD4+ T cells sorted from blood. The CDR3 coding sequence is TGCGCCAGCAGTGATACGGGGGACACCGGGGAGCTGTTTTTT. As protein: CASSDTGDTGELFF.